This T cell receptor beta chain comes out of a study of blood T cells in healthy people across ages. Notes on the study in general: The unsorted PBMCs prevented any conclusive comparison of naive versus antigen-experienced cells.

There are 17 residues in the CDR3. CDR1 and CDR2 (germline): MNHEY, SMNVEV (reference sequence). Together with a sample-barcoded 5' primer, a J-beta primer mix was included in a second PCR lasting about 6 to 11 cycles. TCRdb called the 5' RACE reads again in MiXCR, with one record for every CDR3 protein. Counted here are over 1,300,000 distinct CDR3 sequences, 45% to 70% occurring once; the ten biggest clones make up over 6.5%. Concerning this clonotype: What it binds is unknown.

This chain links TRBV27 with TRBJ2-5, with 10 bases matching TRBD2. The last part of the DNA fits TRBJ2-7 better; the J call may be wrong. This clonotype originated in a man aged 18 to 30 in good health. The specimen sequenced was blood. Written as DNA, the CDR3 is TGTGCCAGCAGCCACCGTACTAGCGGGGTTATTCCCTACGAGCAGTACTTC. Amino acids: CASSHRTSGVIPYEQYF.